Shown below are 14 T cell receptor beta chains from a single sample sequenced in a study of blood T cell repertoires in COVID-19. This table comes from immunoSEQ multiplex PCR, and its TCRdb copy is limited to in-frame clones, with some not included. The data show fewer than 350,000 clones, around 85% seen once. The sequenced material came from PBMCs or T cells enriched from blood (not recorded which). Receptor source: a woman aged 50 to 60 who had recovered from COVID-19.

This clone was recorded at least ten times. The gene calls are TRBV30 and TRBJ1-4; 7 positions match TRBD1. This CDR3 contains 14 residues. Germline-derived CDR1 and CDR2 are GTSNPN and SVGIG (reference sequence). Trimming cost V 3 bases and J 4 bases; bases outside gene matches: 5. In DNA form, the CDR3 reads TGTGCCTGGAGCGGGACAGAGTTTAATGAAAAACTGTTTTTT. Translated, it gives CAWSGTEFNEKLFF. The whole variable domain, remainder taken from reference TRBV30 and TRBJ1-4, is SQTIHQWPATLVQPVGSPLSLECTVEGTSNPNLYWYRQAAGRGLQLLFYSVGIGQISSEVPQNLSASRPQDRQFILSSKKLLLSDSGFYLCAWSGTEFNEKLFFGSGTQLSVL.

The chain's CDR3 is CASRPKAAVYNQPQHF. The CDR3 nucleotides read TGTGCCAGCAGGCCCAAGGCGGCAGTCTACAATCAGCCCCAGCATTTT. The V gene is TRBV2, the J gene TRBJ1-5; D is undetermined. The CDR3 totals 16 residues. V was pared by 6 bases and J by 3 bases, with 18 bases between. Germline CDR1 is SNHLY and CDR2 is FYNNEI.

The rearrangement joins TRBV28 to TRBJ1-1; the D gene is possibly TRBD1 (5 bases). CDR1 MDHEN and CDR2 SYDVKM come from the germline V gene. The V gene lost 6 bases and the J gene lost 3 bases, with 11 bases spanning the gap. The CDR3 is made up of 13 amino acids. CDR3 coding DNA: TGTGCCAGCAGACTTCAGGGTGACACTGAAGCTTTCTTT. Translating it yields CASRLQGDTEAFF.

The chain joins TRBV19 to TRBJ1-1; TRBD1 matches at 8 bases. CDR1 LNHDA and CDR2 SQIVND come from the germline V gene (reference sequence). V lost 6 bases, J lost 2 bases, and 11 bases stayed unmatched. The CDR3 has 16 amino acids. CDR3 residues: CASRIGQGRPNTEAFF. DNA of the CDR3: TGTGCCAGTAGGATCGGACAGGGCCGTCCAAACACTGAAGCTTTCTTT.

The rearrangement links TRBV9 to TRBJ2-3; TRBD2 matches 8 bases. CDR3 length: 18 residues. V lost 3 bases and J lost 0; bases outside the gene matches: 12. CDR1 is SGDLS and CDR2 is YYNGEE in the germline V gene. This CDR3 reads CASSARGSSGTSTDTQYF. The CDR3 nucleotides are TGTGCCAGCAGCGCCCGAGGGAGTAGCGGGACAAGCACAGATACGCAGTATTTT.

The gene calls are TRBV28 and TRBJ1-4; the D is unclear. V was shortened by 8 bases and J by 8 bases, with 12 bases between the two germline ends. The CDR3 has 12 amino acids. In germline, CDR1 is MDHEN, CDR2 SYDVKM. CDR3 DNA: TGTGCCAGCCAACTGACTGAGGAAAAACTGTTTTTT. Protein: CASQLTEEKLFF.

The chain couples TRBV7-6 to TRBJ1-3; tentative D call: TRBD1 (6 bases). The germline gives CDR1 SGHVS, CDR2 FNYEAQ. The ends were cut back, 5 bases at V and 1 base at J, with 21 bases in the middle. The CDR3 runs 18 residues. CDR3 sequence reads: CASSPYIGGGESGNTIYF. CDR3 nucleotide sequence: TGTGCCAGCAGCCCATATATAGGGGGTGGGGAATCTGGAAACACCATATATTTT.

J is TRBJ2-2 and V is TRBV6-4; no firm D call. CDR3 length equals 15 residues. V was trimmed by 0 bases and J by 4 bases, leaving 9 bases between them. From germline, CDR1 is MRHNA and CDR2 SNTAGT. The CDR3 DNA reads TGTGCCAGCAGTGACTCGAATTTCGGCACCGGGGAGCTGTTTTTT. It yields the protein CASSDSNFGTGELFF.

The chain combines TRBV3-1 (or the pseudogene TRBV3-2) with TRBJ1-2; TRBD1 is a possible D gene (5 bases). V was shortened by 1 base and J by 7 bases, with 7 bases between the two germline ends. Germline V CDR1 and CDR2: LGHDT, YNNKEL (reference sequence). The CDR3 runs to 12 residues. The CDR3 sequence: CASSQVTGGYTF. The CDR3 region has the DNA TGTGCCAGCAGCCAAGTCACAGGTGGCTACACCTTC.

The gene calls are TRBV19 and TRBJ2-7; possible D gene TRBD2, 6 bases. Germline CDR1 and CDR2: LNHDA and SQIVND (reference sequence). There are 14 residues in the CDR3. The V end was cut by 6 bases, the J end by 0 bases, with 12 bases between. DNA for the CDR3: TGTGCCAGTAGCGCCGGGACTGGCTCCTACGAGCAGTACTTC. Its protein product is CASSAGTGSYEQYF.

A single count supports this clone. This chain connects TRBV28 to TRBJ2-1, with TRBD2 matching 11 bases. CDR3 length: 16 amino acids. From germline, CDR1 is MDHEN and CDR2 SYDVKM. Trimming cost V 4 bases and J 8 bases; bases outside gene matches: 10. The CDR3: CASSSVTSGSFHEQFF. CDR3 bases: TGTGCCAGCAGTTCGGTCACTAGCGGGAGTTTCCATGAGCAGTTCTTC.

The CDR3 sequence is CASSITYLGQTRNSPLHF. In DNA form, the CDR3 reads TGTGCCAGTAGTATAACCTACCTAGGACAGACGAGGAATTCACCCCTCCACTTT. The chain uses TRBV19 and TRBJ1-6; possibly TRBD1 for D (6 bases). CDR1 and CDR2 from the germline V gene are LNHDA and SQIVND (reference sequence). The CDR3 extends over 18 amino acids. Deletions cut 2 bases from V and 7 bases from J, with 21 bases between.

This clone was observed a few times. J is TRBJ2-3 and V is TRBV29-1; 7 bases align to TRBD2. This CDR3 has 14 residues. Losses at the gene ends were 4 bases for V and 2 bases for J; bases not matched to a gene: 6. Germline V lookup: CDR1 SQVTM, CDR2 ANQGSEA. The CDR3 protein is CSVGTSVNTDTQYF. CDR3 DNA: TGCAGCGTTGGTACTAGCGTCAACACAGATACGCAGTATTTT.

V gene TRBV5-1 combines with J gene TRBJ2-2; 12 bases align to TRBD1. The V gene end was trimmed by 2 bases and the J gene end by 4 bases; junction bases not matched to a gene: 6. In germline, CDR1 is SGHRS, CDR2 YFSETQ. The CDR3 consists of 17 residues. The CDR3 region is CASSFRDRGLGTGELFF. CDR3 coding DNA: TGCGCCAGCAGCTTCCGGGACAGGGGGCTTGGCACCGGGGAGCTGTTTTTT. Full variable domain (remainder filled in from reference TRBV5-1 and TRBJ2-2): KAGVTQTPRYLIKTRGQQVTLSCSPISGHRSVSWYQQTPGQGLQFLFEYFSETQRNKGNFPGRFSGRQFSNSRSEMNVSTLELGDSALYLCASSFRDRGLGTGELFFGEGSRLTVL.